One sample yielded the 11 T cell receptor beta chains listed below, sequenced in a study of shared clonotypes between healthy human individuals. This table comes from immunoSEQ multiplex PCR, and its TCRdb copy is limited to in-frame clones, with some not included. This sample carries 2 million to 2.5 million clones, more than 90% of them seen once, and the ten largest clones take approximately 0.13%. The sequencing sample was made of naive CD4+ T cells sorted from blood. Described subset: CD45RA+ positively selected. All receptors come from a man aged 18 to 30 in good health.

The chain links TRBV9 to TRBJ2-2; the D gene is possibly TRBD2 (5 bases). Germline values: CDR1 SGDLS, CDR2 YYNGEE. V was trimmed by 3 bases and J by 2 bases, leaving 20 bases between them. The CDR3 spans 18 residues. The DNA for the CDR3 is TGTGCCAGCAGCGCCTCTTCCGGGTCAGCGGTTAACACCGGGGAGCTGTTTTTT. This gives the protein CASSASSGSAVNTGELFF.

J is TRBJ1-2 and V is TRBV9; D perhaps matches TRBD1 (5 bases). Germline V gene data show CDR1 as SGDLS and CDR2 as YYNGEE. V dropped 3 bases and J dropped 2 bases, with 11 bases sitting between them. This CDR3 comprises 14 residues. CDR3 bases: TGTGCCAGCAGCGCCACGGACACAAACTATGGCTACACCTTC. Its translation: CASSATDTNYGYTF.

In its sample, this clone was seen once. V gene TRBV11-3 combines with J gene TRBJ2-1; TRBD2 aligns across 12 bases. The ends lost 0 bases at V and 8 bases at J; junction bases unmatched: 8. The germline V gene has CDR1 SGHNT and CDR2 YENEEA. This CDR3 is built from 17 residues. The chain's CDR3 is CASSLDNGLAGFYEQFF. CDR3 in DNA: TGTGCCAGCAGCTTAGATAACGGACTAGCGGGATTTTATGAGCAGTTCTTC.

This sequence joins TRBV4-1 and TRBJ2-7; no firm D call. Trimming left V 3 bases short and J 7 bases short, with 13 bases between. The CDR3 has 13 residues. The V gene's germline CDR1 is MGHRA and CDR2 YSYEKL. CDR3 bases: TGCGCCAGCAGCCACCTCTGGGATGGGGAGCAGTACTTC. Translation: CASSHLWDGEQYF.

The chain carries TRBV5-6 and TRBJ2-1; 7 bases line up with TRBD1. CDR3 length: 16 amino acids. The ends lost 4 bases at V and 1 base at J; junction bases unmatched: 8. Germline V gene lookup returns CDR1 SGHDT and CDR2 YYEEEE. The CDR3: CASSKDRFRSYNEQFF. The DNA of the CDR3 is TGTGCCAGCAGCAAGGACAGGTTTAGGTCCTACAATGAGCAGTTCTTC.

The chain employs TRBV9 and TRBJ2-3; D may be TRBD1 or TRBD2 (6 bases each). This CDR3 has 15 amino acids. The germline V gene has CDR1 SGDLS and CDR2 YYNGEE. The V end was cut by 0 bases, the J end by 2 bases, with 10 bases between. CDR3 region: CASSVEGGTTDTQYF. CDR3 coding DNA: TGTGCCAGCAGCGTAGAGGGGGGAACCACAGATACGCAGTATTTT.

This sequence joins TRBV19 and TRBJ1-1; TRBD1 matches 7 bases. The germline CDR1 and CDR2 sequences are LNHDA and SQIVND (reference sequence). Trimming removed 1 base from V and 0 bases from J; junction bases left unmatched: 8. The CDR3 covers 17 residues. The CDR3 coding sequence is TGTGCCAGTAGTATAGGTCTCGGGACAGCTATGAACACTGAAGCTTTCTTT. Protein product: CASSIGLGTAMNTEAFF.

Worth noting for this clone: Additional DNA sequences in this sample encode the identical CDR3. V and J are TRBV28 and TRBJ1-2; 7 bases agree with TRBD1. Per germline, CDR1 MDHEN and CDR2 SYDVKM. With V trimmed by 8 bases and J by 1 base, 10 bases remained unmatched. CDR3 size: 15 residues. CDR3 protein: CASRRQGGFNYGYTF. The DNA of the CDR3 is TGTGCCAGCCGTAGGCAGGGGGGATTTAACTATGGCTACACCTTC.

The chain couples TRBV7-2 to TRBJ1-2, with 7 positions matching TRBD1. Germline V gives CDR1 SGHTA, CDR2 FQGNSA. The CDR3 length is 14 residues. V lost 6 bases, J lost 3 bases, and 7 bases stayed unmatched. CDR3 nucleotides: TGTGCCAGCAGGCCAGGGGGTTCGGACTATGGCTACACCTTC. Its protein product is CASRPGGSDYGYTF.

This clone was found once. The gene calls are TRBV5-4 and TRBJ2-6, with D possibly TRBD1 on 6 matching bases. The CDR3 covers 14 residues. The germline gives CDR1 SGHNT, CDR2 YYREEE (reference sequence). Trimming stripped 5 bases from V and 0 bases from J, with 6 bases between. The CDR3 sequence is CASRDSSGANVLTF. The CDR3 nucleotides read TGTGCCAGCAGGGACAGCTCTGGGGCCAACGTCCTGACTTTC.

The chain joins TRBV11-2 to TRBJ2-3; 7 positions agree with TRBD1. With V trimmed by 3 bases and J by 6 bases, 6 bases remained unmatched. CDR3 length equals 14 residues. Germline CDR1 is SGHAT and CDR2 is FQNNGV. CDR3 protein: CASSFTTGSDTQYF. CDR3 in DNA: TGTGCCAGCAGCTTTACGACAGGGTCGGATACGCAGTATTTT.